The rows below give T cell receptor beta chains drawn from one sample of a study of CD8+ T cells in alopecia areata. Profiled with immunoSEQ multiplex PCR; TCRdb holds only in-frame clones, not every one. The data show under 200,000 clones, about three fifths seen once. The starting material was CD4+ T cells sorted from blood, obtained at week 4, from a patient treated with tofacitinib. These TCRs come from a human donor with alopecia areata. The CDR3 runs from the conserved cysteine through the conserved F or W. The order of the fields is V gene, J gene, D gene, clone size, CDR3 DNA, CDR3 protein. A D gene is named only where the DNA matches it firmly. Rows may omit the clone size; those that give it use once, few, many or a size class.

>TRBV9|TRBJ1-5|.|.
TGTGCCAGCAGCGTAGGGGGAGGCAATCAGCCCCAGCATTTT
CASSVGGGNQPQHF
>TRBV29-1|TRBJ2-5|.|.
TGCAGCGTTGAACCGAGTCGGGAGACCCAGTACTTC
CSVEPSRETQYF
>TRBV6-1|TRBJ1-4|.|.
TGTGCCCTAGGAAGGGGGAATGAAAAACTGTTTTTT
CALGRGNEKLFF
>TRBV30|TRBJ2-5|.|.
TGTGCCTGGAGTGTACTCGGGATCCAAGAGACCCAGTACTTC
CAWSVLGIQETQYF
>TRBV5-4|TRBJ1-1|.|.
TGTGCCAGCAGCACACCGGGACGCCCGAACACTGAAGCTTTCTTT
CASSTPGRPNTEAFF
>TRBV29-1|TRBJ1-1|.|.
TGCAGCCCCGGGGGAGCTTTCTTT
CSPGGAFF
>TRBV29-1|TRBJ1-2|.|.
TGCAGCGTTGAAAGGCAGGACCTCGGCTACACCTTC
CSVERQDLGYTF
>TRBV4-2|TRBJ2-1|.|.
TGTGCCAGCAGCCAAGAAGGTCTGGCTAGCAGATACAATGAGCAGTTCTTC
CASSQEGLASRYNEQFF
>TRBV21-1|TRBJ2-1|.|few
TGTGCCAGCACGCAACTAGCGGGGGGCGACAATGAGCAGTTCTTC
CASTQLAGGDNEQFF
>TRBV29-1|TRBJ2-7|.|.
TGCAGCGTTGGCGGAGGGGTCTACGAGCAGTACTTC
CSVGGGVYEQYF
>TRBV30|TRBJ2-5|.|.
TGTGCCTGGAGTGTAGGGCAGCCAGGGAGGAAGACCCAGTACTTC
CAWSVGQPGRKTQYF
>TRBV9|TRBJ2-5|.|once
TGTGCCAGCAGCGTAGGAGTGGAGACCCAGTACTTC
CASSVGVETQYF
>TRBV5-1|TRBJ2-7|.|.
TGCGCCAGCAGCCCCTTCTTCGGGACACAACACGAGCAGTACTTC
CASSPFFGTQHEQYF
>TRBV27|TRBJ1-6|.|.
TGTGCCAGTTCGTTCCAAAGGGCCTCACCCCTCCACTTT
CASSFQRASPLHF
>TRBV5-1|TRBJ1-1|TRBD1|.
TGCGCCAGCAGCTTACAGGGGGCGCGGGGCACTGAAGCTTTCTTT
CASSLQGARGTEAFF
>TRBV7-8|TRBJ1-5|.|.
TGTGCCAGCACCTACGAGAGAATATATAGCAATCAGCCCCAGCATTTT
CASTYERIYSNQPQHF
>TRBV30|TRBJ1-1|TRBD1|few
TGTGCCTGGATGGGACAGTCTAACACTGAAGCTTTCTTT
CAWMGQSNTEAFF
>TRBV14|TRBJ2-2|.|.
TGTGCCAGCAGCCAAAACCAAAGGCGGGCCGGGGAGCTGTTTTTT
CASSQNQRRAGELFF
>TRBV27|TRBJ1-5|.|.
TGTGCCAGCAGTTTACTGAGCAGGAGGGGCAATCAGCCCCAGCATTTT
CASSLLSRRGNQPQHF
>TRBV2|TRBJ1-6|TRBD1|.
TGTGCCAGCAGTGAAGTAGGCACAGGGGGCGTTTCACCCCTCCACTTT
CASSEVGTGGVSPLHF
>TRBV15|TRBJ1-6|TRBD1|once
TGTGCCACCAGCAGAGGACAGGGGAGTTCACCCCTCCACTTT
CATSRGQGSSPLHF
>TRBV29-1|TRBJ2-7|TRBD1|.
TGCAGCTTATGGGACAGGGGATCAGGGGAGCAGTACTTC
CSLWDRGSGEQYF
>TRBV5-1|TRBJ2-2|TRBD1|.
TGCGCCAGCAGCTCAGCGTCAGGACAGGGCACCGGGGAGCTGTTTTTT
CASSSASGQGTGELFF
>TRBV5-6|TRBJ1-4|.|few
TGTGCCAGCAGCCTCCTCTCTGAAAAACTGTTTTTT
CASSLLSEKLFF
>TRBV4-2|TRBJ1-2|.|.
TGTGCCAGCAGCCAAGGCGCTGATTATGGCTACACCTTC
CASSQGADYGYTF
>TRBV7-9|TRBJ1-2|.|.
TGTGCCAGCAGCCTGCCTGGGCAGAGGGAAGACTACACCTTC
CASSLPGQREDYTF
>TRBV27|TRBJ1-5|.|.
TGTGCCTGTGGACGGCCAGGCCCTAATCAGCCCCAGCATTTT
CACGRPGPNQPQHF